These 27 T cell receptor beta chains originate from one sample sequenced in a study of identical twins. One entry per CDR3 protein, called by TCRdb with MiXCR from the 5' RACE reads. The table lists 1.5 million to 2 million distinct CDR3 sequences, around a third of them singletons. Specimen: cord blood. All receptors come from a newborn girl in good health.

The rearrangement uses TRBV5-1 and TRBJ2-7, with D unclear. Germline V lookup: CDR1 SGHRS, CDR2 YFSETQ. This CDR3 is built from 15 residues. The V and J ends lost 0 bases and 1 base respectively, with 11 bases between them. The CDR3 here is CASSLDPADSYEQYF. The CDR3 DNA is TGCGCCAGCAGCTTGGACCCGGCGGATTCCTACGAGCAGTACTTC.

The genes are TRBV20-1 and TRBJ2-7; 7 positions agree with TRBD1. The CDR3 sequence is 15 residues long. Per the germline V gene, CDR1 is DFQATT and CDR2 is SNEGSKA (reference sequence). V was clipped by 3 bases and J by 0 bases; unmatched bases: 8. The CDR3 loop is CSARNPGTASYEQYF. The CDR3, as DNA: TGCAGTGCTAGGAATCCCGGGACAGCCTCCTACGAGCAGTACTTC.

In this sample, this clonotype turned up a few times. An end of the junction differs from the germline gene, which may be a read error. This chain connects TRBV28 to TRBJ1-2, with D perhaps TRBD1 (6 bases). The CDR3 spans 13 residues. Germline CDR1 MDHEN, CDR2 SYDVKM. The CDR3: CASGLGGNYGYTF. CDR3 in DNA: TGTGCCAGCGGTTTAGGGGGTAACTATGGCTACACCTTC.

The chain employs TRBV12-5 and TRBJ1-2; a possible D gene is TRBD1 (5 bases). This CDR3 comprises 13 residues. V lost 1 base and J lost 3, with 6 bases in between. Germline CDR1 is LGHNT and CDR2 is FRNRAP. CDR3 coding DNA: TGTGCTAGTGGTTTGGCGGGACACTATGGCTACACCTTC. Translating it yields CASGLAGHYGYTF.

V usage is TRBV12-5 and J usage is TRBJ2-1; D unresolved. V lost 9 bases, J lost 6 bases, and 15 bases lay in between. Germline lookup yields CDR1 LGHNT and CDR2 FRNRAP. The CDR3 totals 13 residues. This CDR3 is CASATWACNEQFF. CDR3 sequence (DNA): TGTGCTAGCGCGACATGGGCGTGCAATGAGCAGTTCTTC.

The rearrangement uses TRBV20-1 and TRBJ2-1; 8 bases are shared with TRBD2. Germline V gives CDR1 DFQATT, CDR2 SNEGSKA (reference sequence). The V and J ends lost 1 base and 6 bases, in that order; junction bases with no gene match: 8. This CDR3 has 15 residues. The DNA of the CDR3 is TGCAGTGCTAGAGTTGCCCTAGCGGGCCTCAATGAGCAGTTCTTC. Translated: CSARVALAGLNEQFF.

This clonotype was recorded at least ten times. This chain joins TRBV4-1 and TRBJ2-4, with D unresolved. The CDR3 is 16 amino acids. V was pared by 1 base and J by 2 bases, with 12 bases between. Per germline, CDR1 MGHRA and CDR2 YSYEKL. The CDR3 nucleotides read TGCGCCAGCAGCCAAGTTCCGAAAGGACCCAAAAACATTCAGTACTTC. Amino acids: CASSQVPKGPKNIQYF.

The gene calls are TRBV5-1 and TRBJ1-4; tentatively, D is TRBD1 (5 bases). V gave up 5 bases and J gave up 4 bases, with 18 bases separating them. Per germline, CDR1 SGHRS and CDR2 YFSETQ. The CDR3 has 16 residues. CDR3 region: CASRPRQSLNNEKLFF. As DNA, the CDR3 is TGCGCCAGCAGGCCCCGACAGAGCCTCAATAATGAAAAACTGTTTTTT.

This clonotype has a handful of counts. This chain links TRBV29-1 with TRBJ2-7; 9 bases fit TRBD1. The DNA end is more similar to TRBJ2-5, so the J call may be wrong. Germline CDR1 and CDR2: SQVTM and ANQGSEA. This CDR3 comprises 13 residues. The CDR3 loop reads CSVPRQGGKTQYF. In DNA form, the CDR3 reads TGCAGCGTCCCCCGACAGGGGGGAAAGACCCAGTACTTC.

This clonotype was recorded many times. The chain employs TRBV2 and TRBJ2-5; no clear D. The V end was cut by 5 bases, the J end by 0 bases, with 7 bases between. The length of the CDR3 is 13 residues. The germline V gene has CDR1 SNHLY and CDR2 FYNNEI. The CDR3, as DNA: TGTGCCAGCAGTTATACGTACCAAGAGACCCAGTACTTC. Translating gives CASSYTYQETQYF. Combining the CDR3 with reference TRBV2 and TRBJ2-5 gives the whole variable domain EPEVTQTPSHQVTQMGQEVILRCVPISNHLYFYWYRQILGQKVEFLVSFYNNEISEKSEIFDDQFSVERPDGSNFTLKIRSTKLEDSAMYFCASSYTYQETQYFGPGTRLLVL.

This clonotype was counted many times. The CDR3 DNA reads as TGCAGCGTTGAAACAGGGGTGAACACTGAAGCTTTCTTT. It codes for CSVETGVNTEAFF. The chain joins TRBV29-1 to TRBJ1-1; 7 nucleotides line up with TRBD1. This CDR3 is built from 13 residues. Germline CDR1 is SQVTM and CDR2 is ANQGSEA. Trimming took 2 bases from V and 0 from J; bases not matched to a gene: 0.

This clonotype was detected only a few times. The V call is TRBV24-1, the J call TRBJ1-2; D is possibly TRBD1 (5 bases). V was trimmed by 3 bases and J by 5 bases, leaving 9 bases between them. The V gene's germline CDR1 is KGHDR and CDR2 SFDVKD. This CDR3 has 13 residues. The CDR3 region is CATSDQGFYGYTF. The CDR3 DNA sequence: TGTGCCACCAGTGATCAGGGTTTTTATGGCTACACCTTC.

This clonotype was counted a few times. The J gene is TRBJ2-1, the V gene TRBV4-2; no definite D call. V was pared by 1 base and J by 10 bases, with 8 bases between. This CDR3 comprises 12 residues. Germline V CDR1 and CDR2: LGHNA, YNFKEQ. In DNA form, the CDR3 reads TGTGCCAGCAGCCAAGTTGCGCGGGAGCAGTTCTTC. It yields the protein CASSQVAREQFF.

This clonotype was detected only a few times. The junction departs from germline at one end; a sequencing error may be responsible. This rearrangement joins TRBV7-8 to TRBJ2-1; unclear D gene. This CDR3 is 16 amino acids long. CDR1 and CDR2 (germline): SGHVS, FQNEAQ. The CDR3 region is CASILGALHSYNEQFF. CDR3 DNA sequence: TGTGCCAGCATCTTAGGTGCCCTTCACTCCTACAATGAGCAGTTCTTC. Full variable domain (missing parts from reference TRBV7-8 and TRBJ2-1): GAGVSQSPRYKVAKRGQDVALRCDPISGHVSLFWYQQALGQGPEFLTYFQNEAQLDKSGLPSDRFFAERPEGSVSTLKIQRTQQEDSAVYLCASILGALHSYNEQFFGPGTRLTVL.

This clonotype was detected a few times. The DNA for the CDR3 is TGTGCCAGCAGCCTCAGGCTAGGGTCCTACAATGAGCAGTACTTC. It codes for CASSLRLGSYNEQYF. The chain has TRBV3-1 and TRBJ2-1; no firm D call. The tail of the sequence fits TRBJ2-7 better, so the J call may be wrong. The CDR3 totals 15 residues. CDR1 LGHDT and CDR2 YNNKEL come from the germline V gene (reference sequence).

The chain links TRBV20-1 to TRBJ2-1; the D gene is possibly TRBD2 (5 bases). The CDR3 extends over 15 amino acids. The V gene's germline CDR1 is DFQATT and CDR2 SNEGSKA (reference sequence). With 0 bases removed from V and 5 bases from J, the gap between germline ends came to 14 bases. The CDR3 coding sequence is TGCAGTGCTAGAGAATCTAGCAAATTAGACAATGAGCAGTTCTTC. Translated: CSARESSKLDNEQFF.

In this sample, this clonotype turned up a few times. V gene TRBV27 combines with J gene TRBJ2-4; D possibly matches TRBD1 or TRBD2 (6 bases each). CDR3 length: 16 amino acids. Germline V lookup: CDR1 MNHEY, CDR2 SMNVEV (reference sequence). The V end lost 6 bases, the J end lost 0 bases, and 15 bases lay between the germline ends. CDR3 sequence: CASSAGGLLAKNIQYF. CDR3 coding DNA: TGTGCCAGCAGCGCCGGGGGCCTTCTAGCCAAAAACATTCAGTACTTC.

The CDR3 here is CSASWASSYEQFF. The CDR3 DNA reads as TGCAGTGCTAGTTGGGCCAGCTCCTACGAGCAGTTCTTC. The chain recombines TRBV20-1 with TRBJ2-1; no reliable D call. This CDR3 region has 13 residues. Germline-derived CDR1 and CDR2 are DFQATT and SNEGSKA (reference sequence). The ends were cut back, 3 bases at V and 10 bases at J, with 16 bases in the middle.

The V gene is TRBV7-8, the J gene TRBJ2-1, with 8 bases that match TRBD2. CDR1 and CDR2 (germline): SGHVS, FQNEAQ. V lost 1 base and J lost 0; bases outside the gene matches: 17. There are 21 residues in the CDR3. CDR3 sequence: CASSLGSQVGASGFSYNEQFF. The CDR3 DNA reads TGTGCCAGCAGCTTAGGGTCCCAGGTTGGGGCTAGCGGGTTCTCCTACAATGAGCAGTTCTTC.

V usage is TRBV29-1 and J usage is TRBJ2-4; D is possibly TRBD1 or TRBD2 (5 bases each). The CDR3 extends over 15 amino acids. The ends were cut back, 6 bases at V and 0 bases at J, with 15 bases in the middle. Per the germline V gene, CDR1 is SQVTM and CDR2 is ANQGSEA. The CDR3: CSVMGPTLAKNIQYF. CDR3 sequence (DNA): TGCAGCGTCATGGGACCGACCTTAGCCAAAAACATTCAGTACTTC.

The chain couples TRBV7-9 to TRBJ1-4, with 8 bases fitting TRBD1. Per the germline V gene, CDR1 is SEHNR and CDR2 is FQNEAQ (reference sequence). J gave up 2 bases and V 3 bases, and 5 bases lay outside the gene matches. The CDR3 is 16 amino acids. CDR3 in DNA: TGTGCCAGCAGCTTCACAGGGGGTTACACTAATGAAAAACTGTTTTTT. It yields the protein CASSFTGGYTNEKLFF.

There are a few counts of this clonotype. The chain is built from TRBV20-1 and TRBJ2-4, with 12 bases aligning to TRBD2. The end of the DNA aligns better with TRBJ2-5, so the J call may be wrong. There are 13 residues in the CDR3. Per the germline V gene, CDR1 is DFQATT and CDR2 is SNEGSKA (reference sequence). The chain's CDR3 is CSASGTSGWTQYF. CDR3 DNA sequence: TGCAGTGCTTCCGGGACTAGCGGGTGGACCCAGTACTTC.

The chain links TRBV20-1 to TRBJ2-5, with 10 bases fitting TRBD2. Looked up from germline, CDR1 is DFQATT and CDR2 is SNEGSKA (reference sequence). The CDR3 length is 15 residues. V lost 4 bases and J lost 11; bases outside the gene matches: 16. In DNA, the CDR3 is TGCAGTGCTAAAAAACTAGCGGGGAAACACAATGAGCAGTACTTC. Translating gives CSAKKLAGKHNEQYF.

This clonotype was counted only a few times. The CDR3 is CATSDSGTGDYEQYF. CDR3 nucleotide sequence: TGTGCCACCAGTGATTCCGGGACAGGGGACTACGAGCAGTACTTC. The chain combines TRBV24-1 with TRBJ2-7; 10 nucleotides line up with TRBD1. V lost 2 bases and J lost 3; bases outside the gene matches: 3. The CDR3 consists of 15 residues. The germline V gene has CDR1 KGHDR and CDR2 SFDVKD.

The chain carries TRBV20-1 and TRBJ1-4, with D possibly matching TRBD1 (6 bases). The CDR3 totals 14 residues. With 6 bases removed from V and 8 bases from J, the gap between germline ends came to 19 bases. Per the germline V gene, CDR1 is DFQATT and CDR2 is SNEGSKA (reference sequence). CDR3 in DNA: TGCAGTGCCCCCACGAAACAGGGAGAAGAAAAACTGTTTTTT. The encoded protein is CSAPTKQGEEKLFF.

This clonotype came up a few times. The CDR3 DNA reads as TGTGCCAGCAGCTCCCGGACTAGCGGGGTAACCTACGAGCAGTACTTC. This translates into CASSSRTSGVTYEQYF. This sequence joins TRBV7-8 and TRBJ2-7; 12 bases map to TRBD2. CDR3 length: 16 amino acids. Germline lookup yields CDR1 SGHVS and CDR2 FQNEAQ. Unmatched junction bases numbered 6, after V lost 4 bases and J lost 2 bases.

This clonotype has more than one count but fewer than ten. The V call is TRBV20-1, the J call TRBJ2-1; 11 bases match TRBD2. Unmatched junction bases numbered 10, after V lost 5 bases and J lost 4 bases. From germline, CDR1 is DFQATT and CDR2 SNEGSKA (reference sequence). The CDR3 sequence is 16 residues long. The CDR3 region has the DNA TGCAGTGCTGAGTCACCGGGACTAGCGGAGTACAATGAGCAGTTCTTC. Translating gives CSAESPGLAEYNEQFF.